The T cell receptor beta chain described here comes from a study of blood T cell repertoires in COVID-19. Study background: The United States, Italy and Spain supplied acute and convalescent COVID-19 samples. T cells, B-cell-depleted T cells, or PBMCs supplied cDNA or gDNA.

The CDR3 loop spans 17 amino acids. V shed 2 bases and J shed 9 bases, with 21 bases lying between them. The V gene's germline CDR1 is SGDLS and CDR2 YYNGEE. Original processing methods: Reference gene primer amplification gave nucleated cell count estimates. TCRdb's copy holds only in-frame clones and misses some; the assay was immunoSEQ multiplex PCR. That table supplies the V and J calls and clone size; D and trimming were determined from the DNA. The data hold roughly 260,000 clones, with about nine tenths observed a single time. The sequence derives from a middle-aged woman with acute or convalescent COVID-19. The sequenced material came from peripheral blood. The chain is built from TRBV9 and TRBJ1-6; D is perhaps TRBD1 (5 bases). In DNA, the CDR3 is TGTGCCAGCAGCGTGGGGACTGGTAGGACGGGGAGTTCACCCCTCCACTTT. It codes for CASSVGTGRTGSSPLHF.